The sequence of this T cell receptor (beta chain) was determined in a study of beta chain features in type 1 diabetes. CD45RO/CCR7/CD25/CD127/CD95/CD27 separated CD4+ naive, central memory, regulatory and stem cell-like memory cells by sorting. CDR1 is MDHEN and CDR2 is SYDVKM in the germline V gene. The CDR3 sequence is 14 residues long. Trimming shortened V by 4 bases and J by 4 bases, and 12 bases separated the two germline ends. The whole isolated RNA underwent reverse transcription, so sequencing captured expressed TCRB transcripts. Here immunoSEQ multiplex PCR was the method, and the copy in TCRdb shows in-frame clones only, minus some. Of 250,000 to 350,000 clones listed, 11% are singletons.

The clonotype originates from a woman aged 30 to 39 in good health. The V gene is TRBV28, the J gene TRBJ2-3; D remains ambiguous. The sequencing input was naive CD4+ T cells from blood. The CDR3 sequence is CASSSAEPADTQYF. CDR3 coding DNA: TGTGCCAGCAGTTCTGCGGAACCGGCAGATACGCAGTATTTT.